The 18 T cell receptor beta chains below come from one sample, sequenced in a study of CD8+ T cells in alopecia areata. RNA extraction was followed by reverse transcription into cDNA, which acted as the sequencing template. Produced via immunoSEQ multiplex PCR; TCRdb's table is partial and in-frame only. Found here are some 170,000 clones, roughly 65% of them singletons; the top ten hold over 1.5%. Sequences were derived from CD4+ T cells sorted from blood, sampled at week 0. Source of these receptors: a human donor with alopecia areata.

This sequence joins TRBV30 and TRBJ1-1; D remains ambiguous. Trimming pared 4 bases from V and 9 bases from J, leaving 18 bases between. Per germline, CDR1 GTSNPN and CDR2 SVGIG (reference sequence). The CDR3 covers 13 residues. The CDR3 nucleotides are TGTGCCTGGAATGTAGGCGTGGACTTCAAAGCTTTCTTT. Translating it yields CAWNVGVDFKAFF.

The chain joins TRBV15 to TRBJ2-4; D is ambiguous. V was pared by 0 bases and J by 7 bases, with 10 bases between. The CDR3 extends over 14 amino acids. The germline V gene has CDR1 LNHNV and CDR2 YYDKDF (reference sequence). In DNA form, the CDR3 reads TGTGCCACCAGCAGAGAAGGAAGCGAGAACATTCAGTACTTC. The encoded protein is CATSREGSENIQYF.

V and J are TRBV29-1 and TRBJ1-2; D call uncertain. V lost 1 base and J lost 3, with 12 bases in between. The CDR3 has 14 amino acids. From germline, CDR1 is SQVTM and CDR2 ANQGSEA. This chain's CDR3 is CSVEGLGSYYGYTF. The CDR3 nucleotides read TGCAGCGTTGAAGGTCTCGGCAGCTACTATGGCTACACCTTC. The full variable domain, completed using reference TRBV29-1 and TRBJ1-2, is SAVISQKPSRDICQRGTSLTIQCQVDSQVTMMFWYRQQPGQSLTLIATANQGSEATYESGFVIDKFPISRPNLTFSTLTVSNMSPEDSSIYLCSVEGLGSYYGYTFGSGTRLTVV.

The chain has TRBV6-6 and TRBJ1-6, with a weak D call TRBD1 (5 bases). The CDR3 has 16 residues. Per germline, CDR1 MNHNY and CDR2 SVGAGI (reference sequence). The V and J ends lost 7 bases and 7 bases respectively, with 20 bases between them. CDR3 DNA sequence: TGTGCCAGCACCCTCCCGGCCCCAGGGCAGAATTCACCCCTCCACTTT. Translation: CASTLPAPGQNSPLHF.

The chain couples TRBV7-9 to TRBJ1-6; weak D call: TRBD1 (5 bases). The germline V and J ends were trimmed by 4 bases and 7 bases, with 17 bases remaining between them. This CDR3 has 16 amino acids. The germline V gene has CDR1 SEHNR and CDR2 FQNEAQ (reference sequence). CDR3 loop: CASSSGGGTWNSPLHF. The DNA of the CDR3 is TGTGCCAGCAGCTCCGGCGGTGGGACGTGGAATTCACCCCTCCACTTT.

The genes are TRBV19 and TRBJ1-4; a weak D match, TRBD1 (5 bases). The CDR3 runs to 11 residues. Germline-derived CDR1 and CDR2 are LNHDA and SQIVND (reference sequence). V gave up 7 bases and J gave up 8 bases, with 8 bases separating them. The CDR3 is CASNQGEKLFF. In DNA, the CDR3 is TGTGCCAGTAATCAGGGCGAAAAACTGTTTTTT.

This sequence joins TRBV6-6 and TRBJ1-2, with 8 bases matching TRBD1. CDR1 and CDR2 from the germline V gene are MNHNY and SVGAGI (reference sequence). Trimming removed 10 bases from V and 11 bases from J; junction bases left unmatched: 18. The CDR3 is 14 amino acids. The CDR3 bases are TGTGCCACCTATTGGGACAGGTTAACTATAGGGTACACCTTC. This gives the protein CATYWDRLTIGYTF.

The V call is TRBV4-3, the J call TRBJ1-2; D gene uncertain. Germline V gene sequence: CDR1 LGHNA, CDR2 YSLEER. CDR3 size: 13 residues. Trimming pared 0 bases from V and 2 bases from J, leaving 4 bases between. The CDR3 nucleotides are TGCGCCAGCAGCCAAGAAGTCAACTATGGCTACACCTTC. It encodes CASSQEVNYGYTF.

V is TRBV19 and J is TRBJ1-5; unclear D gene. This CDR3 comprises 13 residues. Per germline, CDR1 LNHDA and CDR2 SQIVND (reference sequence). Trimming removed 0 bases from V and 6 bases from J, with 6 bases in between. The CDR3, as DNA: TGTGCCAGTAGTATAGAGGGTCCTCAGCCCCAGCATTTT. Protein sequence: CASSIEGPQPQHF. The variable domain in full, with the rest retrieved from reference TRBV19 and TRBJ1-5, is DGGITQSPKYLFRKEGQNVTLSCEQNLNHDAMYWYRQDPGQGLRLIYYSQIVNDFQKGDIAEGYSVSREKKESFPLTVTSAQKNPTAFYLCASSIEGPQPQHFGDGTRLSIL.

The table lists this clone with a few counts. The DNA of the CDR3 is TGCGCCAGCAGCCCAGCGGGGACCGGCTACTACGAGCAGTACTTC. It codes for CASSPAGTGYYEQYF. The chain uses TRBV5-1 and TRBJ2-7; 7 bases are a match to TRBD2. The CDR3 loop spans 15 amino acids. V lost 4 bases and J lost 3; bases outside the gene matches: 10. Looked up from germline, CDR1 is SGHRS and CDR2 is YFSETQ.

The sample holds a few counts of this clone. This chain links TRBV5-1 with TRBJ1-2, with D possibly TRBD1 on 6 matching bases. CDR1 and CDR2 from the germline V gene are SGHRS and YFSETQ. The CDR3 is 15 residues long. Trimming left V 4 bases short and J 6 bases short, with 19 bases between. The CDR3 DNA is TGCGCCAGCAGCCCGACCGGGGGCAGGGTCAATGGCTACACCTTC. It encodes CASSPTGGRVNGYTF.

The chain is built from TRBV30 and TRBJ2-7; 7 bases map to TRBD2. CDR3 length: 16 residues. Germline-derived CDR1 and CDR2 are GTSNPN and SVGIG (reference sequence). Trimming at V came to 3 bases and at J to 3 bases, leaving 14 bases not matched to a gene. The CDR3 region has the DNA TGTGCCTGGAGGCCTGCAGGGAGGGGCCGATACTACGAGCAGTACTTC. This gives the protein CAWRPAGRGRYYEQYF.

This clone was found once. The chain recombines TRBV4-3 with TRBJ1-2; D unresolved. The CDR3 covers 15 residues. V lost 0 bases and J lost 1, with 9 bases in between. CDR1 is LGHNA, CDR2 YSLEER, per germline. CDR3 protein: CASSQDSTVNYGYTF. CDR3 DNA sequence: TGCGCCAGCAGCCAAGATAGCACAGTTAACTATGGCTACACCTTC.

The chain employs TRBV30 and TRBJ2-3; D is unclear. The length of the CDR3 is 13 residues. Germline V gives CDR1 GTSNPN, CDR2 SVGIG (reference sequence). Trimming took 2 bases from V and 7 from J, leaving 13 bases between them. In DNA, the CDR3 is TGTGCCTGGAGTCCCGGATGGGCGAATACGCAGTATTTT. Encoded protein: CAWSPGWANTQYF.

The V and J genes are TRBV15 and TRBJ2-3, with D perhaps matching TRBD2 (7 bases). CDR3 length equals 15 residues. Germline loops: CDR1 LNHNV, CDR2 YYDKDF (reference sequence). Between the trimmed V and J ends, which lost 1 base and 1 base, there was a span of 9 bases. The CDR3 is CATSRAGGGTDTQYF. In nucleotides, the CDR3 is TGTGCCACCAGCAGAGCGGGGGGCGGCACAGATACGCAGTATTTT. The whole variable domain, filled in from reference TRBV15 and TRBJ2-3, reads DAMVIQNPRYQVTQFGKPVTLSCSQTLNHNVMYWYQQKSSQAPKLLFHYYDKDFNNEADTPDNFQSRRPNTSFCFLDIRSPGLGDTAMYLCATSRAGGGTDTQYFGPGTRLTVL.

The rearrangement links TRBV23-1 to TRBJ2-1; 7 nucleotides agree with TRBD1. TRBV23-1 is reported as an ORF; its role is uncertain. V dropped 4 bases and J dropped 0; count of bases not matched to a gene: 12. This CDR3 spans 18 amino acids. The CDR3 coding sequence is TGCGCCAGCAGTCGGTATGGCCCGGGACAGCTCTCCTACAATGAGCAGTTCTTC. This codes for CASSRYGPGQLSYNEQFF.

This clone was seen only a few times. This chain connects TRBV29-1 to TRBJ2-3; D gene uncertain. This CDR3 comprises 11 residues. CDR1 and CDR2 (germline): SQVTM, ANQGSEA. V was shortened by 7 bases and J by 6 bases, with 11 bases between the two germline ends. In DNA, the CDR3 is TGCAGCGCCGGACGGACCGATACGCAGTATTTT. It codes for CSAGRTDTQYF.

V and J are TRBV6-5 and TRBJ1-4, with D unclear. CDR1 MNHEY and CDR2 SVGAGI come from the germline V gene. Trimming removed 5 bases from V and 4 bases from J, with 11 bases in between. The CDR3 totals 14 residues. The CDR3 nucleotides are TGTGCCAGCAGTCGGTCGGGCAGTAATGAAAAACTGTTTTTT. It specifies CASSRSGSNEKLFF.